Following are 14 T cell receptor beta chains from one sample sequenced in a study of T cells in Graves' hyperthyroidism and ophthalmopathy. RNA transcripts yielded amplified TCR beta CDR3 regions. The HTBI set primed first-round TCR CDR3 RT-PCR. From the multiplex PCR reads, TCRdb called clonotypes with MiXCR, one entry per CDR3 protein. The sample has roughly 500,000 distinct CDR3 sequences, 46% seen once. Material: peripheral blood or thyroid tissue (not recorded which). Receptors were obtained from an adult woman with Graves' disease, either hyperthyroidism or ophthalmopathy (not recorded which).

This chain joins TRBV5-4 and TRBJ2-2; D remains unclear. CDR1 and CDR2 (germline): SGHNT, YYREEE (reference sequence). This CDR3 contains 14 residues. The germline V and J ends were trimmed by 2 bases and 4 bases, with 9 bases remaining between them. This CDR3 reads CASSLQRFTGELFF. CDR3 nucleotides: TGTGCCAGCAGCTTACAAAGGTTCACCGGGGAGCTGTTTTTT. The variable domain in full, with the rest retrieved from reference TRBV5-4 and TRBJ2-2, is ETGVTQSPTHLIKTRGQQVTLRCSSQSGHNTVSWYQQALGQGPQFIFQYYREEENGRGNFPPRFSGLQFPNYSSELNVNALELDDSALYLCASSLQRFTGELFFGEGSRLTVL.

Many counts were recorded for this clonotype. This chain connects TRBV24-1 to TRBJ2-7; D perhaps matches TRBD2 (5 bases). In germline, CDR1 is KGHDR, CDR2 SFDVKD. V gave up 7 bases and J gave up 0 bases, with 12 bases separating them. This CDR3 contains 14 residues. The CDR3 DNA is TGTGCCACCAGCCAGACTGGGAGCTCCTACGAGCAGTACTTC. The encoded protein is CATSQTGSSYEQYF.

The rearrangement uses TRBV29-1 and TRBJ2-2; 9 nucleotides agree with TRBD1. After removal of 6 bases from V and 6 bases from J, the junction contained 8 bases not matched to a gene. This CDR3 has 14 residues. CDR1 and CDR2 (germline): SQVTM, ANQGSEA. The CDR3 loop reads CSVQQGASAGELFF. The CDR3 region has the DNA TGCAGCGTGCAACAGGGGGCTTCCGCCGGGGAGCTGTTTTTT.

This clonotype was seen at least ten times. The rearrangement joins TRBV20-1 to TRBJ1-1; perhaps TRBD1 as D (5 bases). This CDR3 contains 14 residues. Trimming removed 3 bases at V and 5 bases at J, with 16 bases between. Germline V gene data show CDR1 as DFQATT and CDR2 as SNEGSKA (reference sequence). DNA of the CDR3: TGCAGTGCTAGGCCAGGGAACGCTAGGACTGAAGCTTTCTTT. This encodes CSARPGNARTEAFF.

About this clonotype: A read error may be the cause here, since a much bigger clone is one base away. The chain uses TRBV20-1 and TRBJ2-5; TRBD2 matches at 13 bases. The CDR3 loop spans 13 amino acids. CDR1 and CDR2 from the germline V gene are DFQATT and SNEGSKA (reference sequence). Trimming at V came to 7 bases and at J to 7 bases, leaving 6 bases not matched to a gene. The CDR3 loop reads CSGRTSGSATQYF. The CDR3 DNA sequence: TGCAGTGGTAGGACTAGCGGGAGTGCGACCCAGTACTTC.

This clonotype appeared a few times. The chain links TRBV19 to TRBJ1-1, with D maybe TRBD1 (5 bases). Trimming removed 7 bases at V and 7 bases at J, with 22 bases between. The CDR3 is made up of 15 amino acids. In germline, CDR1 is LNHDA, CDR2 SQIVND (reference sequence). CDR3 bases: TGTGCCAGTACTCCGAACGTCGGGACCCAGGGTGAAGCTTTCTTT. Translating gives CASTPNVGTQGEAFF.

This chain connects TRBV4-1 to TRBJ2-5, with 7 bases that match TRBD2. The CDR3 loop spans 15 amino acids. Germline CDR1 reads MGHRA; CDR2 reads YSYEKL. V trimming: 2 bases; J trimming: 2 bases; junction bases outside the gene matches: 5. The CDR3 is CASSQRGSWQETQYF. The CDR3 coding sequence is TGCGCCAGCAGCCAACGCGGGAGTTGGCAAGAGACCCAGTACTTC.

This chain links TRBV6-5 with TRBJ1-5, with a tentative D call TRBD1 (5 bases). The CDR3 has 15 residues. CDR1 is MNHEY and CDR2 is SVGAGI in the germline V gene. V dropped 6 bases and J dropped 6 bases, with 18 bases sitting between them. This CDR3 is CASSPAPTVGQPQHF. The CDR3 DNA reads as TGTGCCAGCAGCCCCGCCCCGACAGTGGGTCAGCCCCAGCATTTT.

This clonotype occurred a few times. This chain connects TRBV20-1 to TRBJ2-7; a weak D match, TRBD2 (5 bases). Germline V CDR1 and CDR2: DFQATT, SNEGSKA (reference sequence). The V end lost 3 bases, the J end lost 7 bases, and 13 bases lay between the germline ends. The CDR3 sequence is 12 residues long. CDR3 loop: CSASVVGSEQYF. DNA for the CDR3: TGCAGTGCTAGCGTTGTGGGGAGTGAGCAGTACTTC.

The J gene is TRBJ1-5, the V gene TRBV20-1; no definite D call. The V gene lost 4 bases and the J gene lost 4 bases, with 8 bases spanning the gap. The CDR3 is 12 residues long. CDR1 and CDR2 from the germline V gene are DFQATT and SNEGSKA (reference sequence). The CDR3 is CSAITLNQPQHF. As DNA, the CDR3 is TGCAGTGCTATTACCTTAAATCAGCCCCAGCATTTT.

The V and J genes are TRBV19 and TRBJ1-1; D possibly corresponds to TRBD1 (5 bases). Germline V gives CDR1 LNHDA, CDR2 SQIVND (reference sequence). This CDR3 has 16 amino acids. The V gene lost 4 bases and the J gene lost 14 bases, with 29 bases spanning the gap. The CDR3 DNA reads as TGTGCCAGTAGTACCCGACCGGGACTAGCGGGCGGTGAGCAGTTCTTT. This codes for CASSTRPGLAGGEQFF.

V usage is TRBV24-1 and J usage is TRBJ1-2; a possible D gene is TRBD1 (5 bases). The CDR3 runs to 19 residues. CDR1 is KGHDR, CDR2 SFDVKD, per germline. The V and J ends lost 5 bases and 8 bases respectively, with 32 bases between them. CDR3 bases: TGTGCCACCAGTGTTGGACTAGCGGAACCCTACGGGGCAGGGTGCGGCTACACCTTC. It yields the protein CATSVGLAEPYGAGCGYTF.

The gene calls are TRBV7-3 and TRBJ1-2; possible D gene TRBD1, 6 bases. V dropped 8 bases and J dropped 1 base, with 11 bases sitting between them. Germline lookup yields CDR1 SGHTA and CDR2 FQGTGA. The CDR3 is 13 residues long. CDR3 protein: CASAGAYNYGYTF. For the CDR3, the DNA is TGTGCCAGCGCAGGGGCCTATAACTATGGCTACACCTTC.

J is TRBJ2-2 and V is TRBV4-3; 9 bases are shared with TRBD2. The CDR3 length is 16 residues. V shed 4 bases and J 7 bases; nucleotides not matched to a gene: 10. Germline V gene data show CDR1 as LGHNA and CDR2 as YSLEER. The CDR3 loop reads CASSPDYSGGGGELFF. DNA of the CDR3: TGCGCCAGCAGCCCTGACTATAGCGGGGGAGGCGGGGAGCTGTTTTTT.